The T cell receptor (beta chain) described here comes from a study of shared clonotypes between healthy human individuals (TCRdb year 2020). In the study overall: The cohort comprised a couple of women and a few men aged 18 to 49 years. Per donor, three plates each were used for CD4 naive and CD4 memory, two for CD8 naive, and one for CD8 memory. Blood TCR repertoires of about five healthy adults were deeply sequenced to estimate repertoire size and the extent of clonotype sharing between individuals. Libraries were prepared and TCR repertoires were sequenced by different laboratories using diverse techniques, in order to increase sequencing depth and limit assay-specific biases. Per donor, leukapheresis produced somewhere between about 0.94 and 10 billion PBMCs. Points the paper makes about the study in general: Only blood was sampled, and tissue TCR repertoires likely differ from those in blood. Naive subsets generally had larger estimated clonotype richness than memory subsets. When four donors were compared, the shared fraction of clonotypes was about 5.5% for naive CD4, 3.5% for naive CD8, 2.3% for memory CD4, and 0.35% to 0.4% for memory CD8. Compared with non-shared clonotypes, clonotypes shared by all four sorted-subset donors had higher generation probabilities. Pairwise subsampling led to the expectation that sequencing depth would affect the degree of clonotype sharing among donors. Even with the large sequencing depth, rarefaction of the sorted-subset datasets indicated that sequencing was incomplete. The genetic and exposure-history diversity represented was limited by the small number of donors.

TCR CDR3 regions were amplified from genomic DNA by multiplex PCR using the deep immunoSEQ assay. Extracted genomic DNA from each cell subset was spread evenly across all wells of several immunoSEQ 96-well plates, with each plate serving as a replicate. Each replicate PCR for sorted subsets received about 0.2 ug genomic DNA, equal to 28,000 or so T cell genomes. Purified libraries were measured with a Qubit 3.0 fluorometer, size-checked on a Bioanalyzer 2100, and measured again with the KAPA Library Quantification kit. Each immunoSEQ 96-well plate was sequenced on its own single-read 150-cycle Illumina NextSeq 550 flow cell. Regarding the original processing steps: The immunoSEQ output contained only junctional sequences without quality scores, so filtering could not match that applied to full-length reads. Sequences were annotated with PyIR, a Python wrapper for IgBLAST v1.9, using IMGT germline references to assign V/J genes and CDR3. Reads were removed for weak V/J assignments (E-value above 1e-6), missing CDR3, stop codons, out-of-frame junctions, or ambiguous translated residues. A V3J clonotype was defined by an identical inferred V gene, J gene, and CDR3 amino acid sequence. Percentage overlap between repertoires was calculated by dividing the number of shared unique clonotypes by the size of the smaller repertoire. Three approaches were used to assess repertoire richness: RTK rarefaction, the Chao1 estimator, and Recon v2.1 estimates of unobserved clonotypes. Generation probabilities were computed with OLGA for all TCRbeta clonotypes obtained by the gDNA method from several donors. TCRdb mirrors the immuneACCESS table, restricted to in-frame sequences. Some clones are absent from its copies; in checked studies, under half trace to an unresolved V gene, and the reason for the others is unknown. From that table come the V and J calls and clone size; the DNA was used to work out D and trimming. Counted in this sample were about 2.2 million clones; 93% of them appeared once. 1.5% to 2% of the sample belongs to the ten largest clones.

CD8 naive samples were CD45RO-negative cells positively selected for CCR7, giving a CD45RA+CCR7+ population that excluded TemRA cells. Donors were healthy HIV-negative adults with no recently reported acute infections or vaccinations. Every donor was a Caucasian adult residing in Nashville, Tennessee, USA. After blood collection by leukapheresis, PBMCs were isolated using Ficoll-Histopaque density gradient centrifugation and then cryopreserved in the vapor phase of liquid nitrogen. Analytical flow cytometry was used to check the purity and quantity of every magnetically sorted T cell population. Each sorted fraction had its genomic DNA isolated and then quantified by UV absorbance on a Nanodrop 2000c. With regard to this clone: Which antigen it targets is not known. Base qualities are not at hand, and no much larger clone is one base apart.

Reading from cysteine to phenylalanine, the CDR3 counts 18 amino acids. Left in the record is the CDR3 DNA by itself, 54 bases read in frame from the first base. As encoded in the germline V gene, CDR1 is MGHRA while CDR2 is YSYEKL. V sheds 3 bases and J sheds 1 base, leaving 21 bases between their ends. The receptor was derived from a young man in good health. Some clones in this sample may be carry-over from other donors' samples. The chain joins TRBV4-1 to TRBJ1-1; the D region possibly corresponds to TRBD1 (5 bases align). Source material: naive CD8+ T cells from PBMCs. The sample's cell subset or site label is to be understood as: CD45RA+CCR7+. The DNA sequence is as follows: TGCGCCAGCAGCCACAGAACTTTCCCGCAGGGCGAGAACACTGAAGCTTTCTTT. Its product reads: CASSHRTFPQGENTEAFF.